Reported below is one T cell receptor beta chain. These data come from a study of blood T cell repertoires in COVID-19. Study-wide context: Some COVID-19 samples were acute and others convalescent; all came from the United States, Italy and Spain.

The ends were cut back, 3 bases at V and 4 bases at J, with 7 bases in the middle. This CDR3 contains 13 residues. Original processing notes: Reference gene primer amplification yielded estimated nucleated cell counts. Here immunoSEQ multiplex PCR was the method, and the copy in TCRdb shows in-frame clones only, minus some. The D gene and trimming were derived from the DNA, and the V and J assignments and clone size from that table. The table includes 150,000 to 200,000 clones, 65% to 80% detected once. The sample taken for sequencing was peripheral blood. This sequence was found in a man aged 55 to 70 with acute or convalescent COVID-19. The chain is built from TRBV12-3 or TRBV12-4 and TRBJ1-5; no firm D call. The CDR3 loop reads CASSFSENQPQHF. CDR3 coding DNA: TGTGCCAGCAGTTTTTCAGAAAATCAGCCCCAGCATTTT.